Below are 28 T cell receptor beta chains sequenced from a single sample in a study of cytomegalovirus exposure and HLA in healthy donors. The protocol was immunoSEQ multiplex PCR, while the TCRdb copy is restricted to in-frame clones and leaves out a portion. The sample records roughly 220,000 clones, under 95% being singletons. Sequenced input: PBMCs. The receptors stem from a woman between 18 and 30 years old in good health and CMV-seronegative.

V and J are TRBV30 and TRBJ2-2, with 10 bases lining up with TRBD2. Looked up from germline, CDR1 is GTSNPN and CDR2 is SVGIG (reference sequence). Trimming removed 0 bases from V and 3 bases from J; junction bases left unmatched: 13. The CDR3 runs to 19 residues. Here the CDR3 DNA reads TGTGCCTGGAGTGTAAGGGCTAGCGGGAGTGTTGTGGACACCGGGGAGCTGTTTTTT. Translation: CAWSVRASGSVVDTGELFF.

This clone was found once. The chain joins TRBV18 to TRBJ1-1, with D hard to call. The CDR3 extends over 14 amino acids. The V and J ends lost 3 bases and 0 bases respectively, with 8 bases between them. Germline assignment: CDR1 KGHSH and CDR2 LQKENI. CDR3 DNA: TGTGCCAGCTCACCGGGCAGGCTGAACACTGAAGCTTTCTTT. It encodes CASSPGRLNTEAFF.

The chain employs TRBV2 and TRBJ2-1; 7 nucleotides agree with TRBD2. The V and J ends lost 2 bases and 2 bases, in that order; junction bases with no gene match: 9. Per the germline V gene, CDR1 is SNHLY and CDR2 is FYNNEI. CDR3 length equals 17 residues. The CDR3 loop reads CASSEWGGAETYNEQFF. DNA of the CDR3: TGTGCCAGCAGTGAATGGGGGGGTGCCGAGACCTACAATGAGCAGTTCTTC.

The chain recombines TRBV15 with TRBJ2-3; 9 nucleotides line up with TRBD1. The V and J ends lost 4 bases and 5 bases, in that order; junction bases with no gene match: 7. The germline CDR1 and CDR2 sequences are LNHNV and YYDKDF (reference sequence). This CDR3 has 15 residues. The CDR3 region has the DNA TGTGCCACCAGCAAGGGACAGGGAGAGGGAGATACGCAGTATTTT. Translation: CATSKGQGEGDTQYF.

This rearrangement joins TRBV11-1 to TRBJ2-1, with 8 bases identical to TRBD1. Germline assignment: CDR1 SGHAT and CDR2 FQDESV (reference sequence). J was trimmed by 7 bases and V by 5 bases; bases with no gene match: 1. The length of the CDR3 is 12 residues. The CDR3 reads CASSRTGNEQFF. The CDR3 DNA reads as TGTGCCAGCAGCAGGACAGGGAATGAGCAGTTCTTC.

This clone was seen only a few times. V gene TRBV30 combines with J gene TRBJ1-6; TRBD1 aligns across 7 bases. Trimming at V came to 5 bases and at J to 7 bases, leaving 5 bases not matched to a gene. CDR3 size: 13 residues. CDR1 and CDR2 (germline): GTSNPN, SVGIG (reference sequence). The CDR3 sequence: CAWVQGRNSPLHF. CDR3 bases: TGTGCCTGGGTACAGGGGAGGAATTCACCCCTCCACTTT.

This clone was detected once. The chain recombines TRBV6-1 with TRBJ2-7; D is uncertain. This CDR3 spans 12 amino acids. The V end lost 4 bases, the J end lost 9 bases, and 13 bases lay between the germline ends. From germline, CDR1 is MNHNS and CDR2 SASEGT. The CDR3 DNA follows: TGTGCCAGCAGTGCGTTGGGCCAAGGGCAGTACTTC. It encodes CASSALGQGQYF.

The genes are TRBV11-2 and TRBJ2-2; TRBD2 aligns across 15 bases. The length of the CDR3 is 18 residues. Germline V gives CDR1 SGHAT, CDR2 FQNNGV. V shed 3 bases and J 6 bases; nucleotides not matched to a gene: 8. The CDR3 DNA sequence: TGTGCCAGCAGCTTGCGGACTAGCGGGAGGGCCGGCGCCGGGGAGCTGTTTTTT. Translated: CASSLRTSGRAGAGELFF.

The rearrangement joins TRBV30 to TRBJ2-7, with TRBD1 matching 7 bases. Trimming removed 2 bases from V and 0 bases from J; junction bases left unmatched: 7. Germline values: CDR1 GTSNPN, CDR2 SVGIG (reference sequence). The CDR3 covers 15 residues. CDR3 DNA sequence: TGTGCCTGGAGTAGTGAGGGGGCTTACTCCTACGAGCAGTACTTC. Its translation: CAWSSEGAYSYEQYF. The full variable domain, with the rest looked up from reference TRBV30 and TRBJ2-7, is SQTIHQWPATLVQPVGSPLSLECTVEGTSNPNLYWYRQAAGRGLQLLFYSVGIGQISSEVPQNLSASRPQDRQFILSSKKLLLSDSGFYLCAWSSEGAYSYEQYFGPGTRLTVT.

The rearrangement joins TRBV5-1 to TRBJ2-3; TRBD2 matches at 8 bases. The germline gives CDR1 SGHRS, CDR2 YFSETQ. This CDR3 is built from 16 residues. Losses at the gene ends were 0 bases for V and 3 bases for J; bases not matched to a gene: 6. Here the CDR3 DNA reads TGCGCCAGCAGCTTGGCCGGGGTAGCGGGGACAGATACGCAGTATTTT. Translated, it gives CASSLAGVAGTDTQYF.

This clone was found once. The chain joins TRBV30 to TRBJ2-7; D unclear. Germline assignment: CDR1 GTSNPN and CDR2 SVGIG (reference sequence). V lost 4 bases, J lost 2 bases, and 9 bases lay in between. The length of the CDR3 is 12 residues. CDR3 nucleotides: TGTGCCTGGAAACCAGGCCCCTACGAGCAGTACTTC. It codes for CAWKPGPYEQYF.

The chain carries TRBV6-1 and TRBJ1-1, with D unresolved. Trimming pared 6 bases from V and 0 bases from J, leaving 8 bases between. This CDR3 spans 13 amino acids. Per the germline V gene, CDR1 is MNHNS and CDR2 is SASEGT. This CDR3 reads CASRTVMNTEAFF. CDR3 bases: TGTGCCAGCAGAACGGTCATGAACACTGAAGCTTTCTTT.

This chain uses TRBV29-1 with TRBJ2-5; no definite D call. V was pared by 6 bases and J by 3 bases, with 5 bases between. From germline, CDR1 is SQVTM and CDR2 ANQGSEA. The CDR3 has 10 amino acids. CDR3 loop: CSVLKETQYF. The DNA of the CDR3 is TGCAGCGTATTAAAAGAGACCCAGTACTTC.

This clone was recorded once. The genes are TRBV5-1 and TRBJ2-5; TRBD1 matches at 8 bases. Germline CDR1 is SGHRS and CDR2 is YFSETQ. There are 15 residues in the CDR3. The V and J ends lost 4 bases and 5 bases, in that order; junction bases with no gene match: 10. The CDR3 loop reads CASSRAQTGVETQYF. The DNA of the CDR3 is TGCGCCAGCAGCAGGGCCCAGACAGGGGTGGAGACCCAGTACTTC.

The rearrangement joins TRBV2 to TRBJ2-3, with TRBD2 as a possible D gene (6 bases). This CDR3 spans 14 amino acids. V lost 7 bases and J 5 bases, leaving 16 bases between the germline ends. The V gene's germline CDR1 is SNHLY and CDR2 FYNNEI. CDR3 nucleotides: TGTGCCAGCACCCCCTCAGTAGCGGTAGATACGCAGTATTTT. It specifies CASTPSVAVDTQYF.

As DNA, the CDR3 is TGCGCCAGCAGCTTGGTAGAGACAGATGAAAAACTGTTTTTT. Its protein is CASSLVETDEKLFF. The chain recombines TRBV5-1 with TRBJ1-4, with D maybe TRBD1 (5 bases). CDR1 is SGHRS, CDR2 YFSETQ, per germline. The V and J ends lost 0 bases and 6 bases respectively, with 9 bases between them. The CDR3 runs 14 residues.

The chain recombines TRBV4-1 with TRBJ1-3, with a possible D match to TRBD1 (6 bases). Germline V gene lookup returns CDR1 MGHRA and CDR2 YSYEKL. V lost 1 base and J lost 8, with 12 bases in between. The CDR3 loop spans 14 amino acids. CDR3 DNA sequence: TGCGCCAGCAGCCAAGGCTCAGGGGCGGACACCATATATTTT. Residues: CASSQGSGADTIYF.

The gene calls are TRBV9 and TRBJ2-7; 9 bases map to TRBD2. The CDR3 is made up of 14 amino acids. The ends lost 2 bases at V and 6 bases at J; junction bases unmatched: 6. Germline CDR1 and CDR2: SGDLS and YYNGEE. The CDR3 loop is CASSVLAGEGEQYF. The DNA for the CDR3 is TGTGCCAGCAGCGTCTTAGCGGGAGAGGGCGAGCAGTACTTC.

The V and J genes are TRBV6-5 and TRBJ2-1; 9 bases map to TRBD2. J was trimmed by 6 bases and V by 6 bases; bases with no gene match: 9. Germline CDR1 is MNHEY and CDR2 is SVGAGI. This CDR3 comprises 15 residues. CDR3 sequence reads: CASRSIAGESNEQFF. For the CDR3, the DNA is TGTGCCAGCAGGTCCATAGCGGGAGAGTCCAATGAGCAGTTCTTC.

The chain recombines TRBV19 with TRBJ1-4; D gene uncertain. Between the trimmed V and J ends, which lost 11 bases and 6 bases, there was a span of 16 bases. The CDR3 is 13 residues long. CDR1 is LNHDA and CDR2 is SQIVND in the germline V gene (reference sequence). CDR3 sequence reads: CASRGSSYEKLFF. The CDR3, as DNA: TGTGCCTCCCGCGGCAGCTCTTATGAAAAACTGTTTTTT.

This clone was found once. The rearrangement joins TRBV18 to TRBJ2-2, with D unresolved. V shed 9 bases and J shed 0 bases, with 11 bases lying between them. Germline values: CDR1 KGHSH, CDR2 LQKENI. The CDR3 has 14 residues. In DNA form, the CDR3 reads TGTGCCAGTCATCTATCCACGAACACCGGGGAGCTGTTTTTT. Translated, it gives CASHLSTNTGELFF.

The rearrangement joins TRBV25-1 to TRBJ1-1; no definite D call. The germline V and J ends were trimmed by 0 bases and 1 base, with 12 bases remaining between them. CDR3 length equals 16 residues. Germline V CDR1 and CDR2: MGHDK, SYGVNS. The CDR3 here is CASSEYFKESNTEAFF. The CDR3 nucleotides read TGTGCCAGCAGTGAATACTTTAAGGAGTCGAACACTGAAGCTTTCTTT. Variable domain in full (rest from reference TRBV25-1 and TRBJ1-1): EADIYQTPRYLVIGTGKKITLECSQTMGHDKMYWYQQDPGMELHLIHYSYGVNSTEKGDLSSESTVSRIRTEHFPLTLESARPSHTSQYLCASSEYFKESNTEAFFGQGTRLTVV.

The chain carries TRBV7-2 and TRBJ1-3; D gene ambiguous. This CDR3 is built from 16 residues. Germline values: CDR1 SGHTA, CDR2 FQGNSA. V lost 1 base, J lost 0 bases, and 10 bases lay in between. CDR3 nucleotides: TGTGCCAGCAGCTTAGTGTCGGGTAACTCTGGAAACACCATATATTTT. Its protein product is CASSLVSGNSGNTIYF.

This rearrangement joins TRBV7-8 to TRBJ2-3, with 8 bases fitting TRBD2. The V segment lost 2 bases and the J segment 3 bases; nucleotides outside the gene matches: 7. CDR3 length equals 16 residues. Germline V CDR1 and CDR2: SGHVS, FQNEAQ. In DNA form, the CDR3 reads TGTGCCAGCAGCTTAACCCAGGGACTAGTAACAGATACGCAGTATTTT. This gives the protein CASSLTQGLVTDTQYF.

The chain has TRBV7-9 and TRBJ2-7, with 12 bases aligning to TRBD1. The CDR3 sequence is 16 residues long. The V gene end was trimmed by 4 bases and the J gene end by 5 bases; junction bases not matched to a gene: 9. Germline values: CDR1 SEHNR, CDR2 FQNEAQ (reference sequence). In DNA form, the CDR3 reads TGTGCCAGCAGCTCAGATCCGGGACAGGGGGCCAACGAGCAGTACTTC. Translation: CASSSDPGQGANEQYF.

The CDR3 protein is CSVVGTGRIKQYF. The CDR3 region has the DNA TGCAGCGTTGTGGGGACCGGGAGGATTAAGCAGTACTTC. The chain combines TRBV29-1 with TRBJ2-5; 7 nucleotides agree with TRBD2. Trimming removed 4 bases from V and 11 bases from J; junction bases left unmatched: 13. The germline CDR1 and CDR2 sequences are SQVTM and ANQGSEA. This CDR3 region has 13 residues.

The chain uses TRBV5-4 and TRBJ2-7; 8 bases are a match to TRBD2. The CDR3 loop spans 18 amino acids. J was trimmed by 6 bases and V by 2 bases; bases with no gene match: 19. Per the germline V gene, CDR1 is SGHNT and CDR2 is YYREEE (reference sequence). The CDR3 sequence is CASSLGGGGSGIQGEQYF. In DNA form, the CDR3 reads TGTGCCAGCAGCTTAGGGGGTGGTGGTAGCGGGATTCAAGGCGAGCAGTACTTC.

This chain's CDR3 is CASSLGQGALTNEQFF. DNA of the CDR3: TGTGCCAGCAGCTTAGGGCAGGGGGCACTCACCAATGAGCAGTTCTTC. This sequence joins TRBV13 and TRBJ2-1, with TRBD1 matching over 8 bases. The CDR3 consists of 16 residues. V dropped 0 bases and J dropped 6; count of bases not matched to a gene: 7. Germline CDR1 is PRHDT and CDR2 is FYEKMQ (reference sequence).